Shown below are 27 T cell receptor beta chains from a single sample sequenced in a study of Ad26.COV2.S vaccination and SARS-CoV-2 variants. Treatment specified: roughly 18 received Ad26.COV2.S at low or high dose, single or two shots; roughly five received placebo; per-sample allocation not given. Samples analyzed were those drawn on day 63 after the first vaccine or placebo injection. Sequenced by immunoSEQ multiplex PCR; TCRdb stores in-frame clones only, minus some. The sample contains 300,000 to 400,000 clones, around four fifths of which appear only once. Sequenced material: peripheral blood, taken in a trial of Ad26.COV2.S vaccine versus placebo. The source of these receptors is a person aged 18 to 59 who received the Ad26.COV2.S COVID-19 vaccine or a placebo.

In regard to this clone: This sample also contains other DNA sequences that code for the same CDR3. This chain links TRBV10-3 with TRBJ1-1, with TRBD1 identical over 8 bases. The V and J ends lost 7 bases and 5 bases, in that order; junction bases with no gene match: 6. The CDR3 covers 13 residues. Germline CDR1 and CDR2: ENHRY and SYGVKD. CDR3 nucleotide sequence: TGTGCCATCACCGGACAGGGCGGGACTGAAGCTTTCTTT. This codes for CAITGQGGTEAFF.

This CDR3 is CASSRVTGAPLHF. CDR3 nucleotide sequence: TGTGCCAGCAGTCGAGTTACAGGGGCACCCCTCCACTTT. V is TRBV6-5 and J is TRBJ1-6; 7 bases map to TRBD1. The CDR3 length is 13 residues. Germline trimming cut 5 bases from V and 11 bases from J; bases unmatched to any gene: 6. CDR1 is MNHEY, CDR2 SVGAGI, per germline.

This chain links TRBV13 with TRBJ2-4, with D unresolved. V gave up 2 bases and J gave up 7 bases, with 6 bases separating them. Germline V lookup: CDR1 PRHDT, CDR2 FYEKMQ (reference sequence). This CDR3 comprises 12 residues. CDR3 amino acids: CASSLKGNIQYF. The CDR3 DNA follows: TGTGCCAGCAGCTTAAAAGGGAACATTCAGTACTTC. The whole variable domain, remainder taken from reference TRBV13 and TRBJ2-4, is AAGVIQSPRHLIKEKRETATLKCYPIPRHDTVYWYQQGPGQDPQFLISFYEKMQSDKGSIPDRFSAQQFSDYHSELNMSSLELGDSALYFCASSLKGNIQYFGAGTRLSVL.

V usage is TRBV3-1 (or the pseudogene TRBV3-2) and J usage is TRBJ2-2; D is unresolved. Trimming took off 1 base at V and 7 bases at J, with 13 bases between the two ends. Germline lookup yields CDR1 LGHDT and CDR2 YNNKEL (reference sequence). The length of the CDR3 is 15 residues. CDR3 sequence (DNA): TGTGCCAGCAGCCAAGTGCCAGCTTGGGGCGGGGAGCTGTTTTTT. This translates into CASSQVPAWGGELFF.

The chain has TRBV11-2 and TRBJ1-1; D not certain. This CDR3 has 14 residues. Trimming left V 5 bases short and J 4 bases short, with 14 bases between. The germline CDR1 and CDR2 sequences are SGHAT and FQNNGV. The CDR3 bases are TGTGCCAGCAGCAAACTTATATCGGGCACTGAAGCTTTCTTT. This translates into CASSKLISGTEAFF.

This chain joins TRBV5-4 and TRBJ2-7; 10 positions agree with TRBD1. Germline CDR1 reads SGHNT; CDR2 reads YYREEE (reference sequence). V was clipped by 4 bases and J by 4 bases; unmatched bases: 8. The CDR3 length is 15 residues. CDR3 DNA sequence: TGTGCCAGCAGCCCCGGGACAGGGGAGGGGTACGAGCAGTACTTC. The encoded protein is CASSPGTGEGYEQYF.

This chain joins TRBV5-1 and TRBJ2-1; D not certain. The V end lost 2 bases, the J end lost 11 bases, and 11 bases lay between the germline ends. The CDR3 loop spans 12 amino acids. Germline V lookup: CDR1 SGHRS, CDR2 YFSETQ. The CDR3 nucleotides are TGCGCCAGCAGCTTACGATCGTCTCAGCAGTTCTTC. This translates into CASSLRSSQQFF.

This chain uses TRBV7-3 with TRBJ2-5; possible D gene TRBD2, 7 bases. The length of the CDR3 is 15 residues. Between the trimmed V and J ends, which lost 1 base and 0 bases, there was a span of 9 bases. Germline V gene lookup returns CDR1 SGHTA and CDR2 FQGTGA. The CDR3 coding sequence is TGTGCCAGCAGCTTAAAGGGGGGGTACCAAGAGACCCAGTACTTC. Residues: CASSLKGGYQETQYF.

The chain uses TRBV10-2 and TRBJ2-2; 8 nucleotides match TRBD1. Germline V gene sequence: CDR1 WSHSY, CDR2 SAAADI. CDR3 length: 16 residues. The ends lost 5 bases at V and 4 bases at J; junction bases unmatched: 9. CDR3 loop: CASSFRTGSSTGELFF. The DNA of the CDR3 is TGCGCCAGCAGTTTCAGGACAGGGTCGAGCACCGGGGAGCTGTTTTTT.

The chain carries TRBV4-2 and TRBJ1-5; the match to TRBD1 covers 7 bases. CDR3 length: 15 residues. Germline V lookup: CDR1 LGHNA, CDR2 YNFKEQ. With 4 bases clipped from V and 9 bases from J, the junction kept 12 bases outside the gene matches. CDR3 in DNA: TGTGCCAGCAGCCCCGGGGACAGCCACGAAGGGCCCCAGCATTTT. Translation: CASSPGDSHEGPQHF.

V gene TRBV28 combines with J gene TRBJ2-5, with 7 bases matching TRBD1. From germline, CDR1 is MDHEN and CDR2 SYDVKM. V lost 3 bases to trimming and J lost 4 bases; unmatched junction nucleotides: 8. The CDR3 has 15 amino acids. CDR3 DNA sequence: TGTGCCAGCAGTTTGATCCCTGACAGGGCAGAGACCCAGTACTTC. Translation: CASSLIPDRAETQYF. Variable domain in full (rest from reference TRBV28 and TRBJ2-5): DVKVTQSSRYLVKRTGEKVFLECVQDMDHENMFWYRQDPGLGLRLIYFSYDVKMKEKGDIPEGYSVSREKKERFSLILESASTNQTSMYLCASSLIPDRAETQYFGPGTRLLVL.

The rearrangement uses TRBV28 and TRBJ2-7; D is perhaps TRBD1 (6 bases). Per the germline V gene, CDR1 is MDHEN and CDR2 is SYDVKM. The CDR3 has 12 amino acids. V lost 5 bases to trimming and J lost 4 bases, with 9 bases between them. The CDR3 sequence: CASSRGRYEQYF. The CDR3, as DNA: TGTGCCAGCAGTAGGGGGAGATACGAGCAGTACTTC.

This chain uses TRBV27 with TRBJ2-4, with D unresolved. Trimming took 6 bases from V and 1 from J, leaving 16 bases between them. CDR1 and CDR2 from the germline V gene are MNHEY and SMNVEV (reference sequence). This CDR3 has 16 amino acids. The CDR3 spells CASSPTTLGAKNIQYF. The DNA for the CDR3 is TGTGCCAGCAGCCCCACCACCCTAGGGGCCAAAAACATTCAGTACTTC.

The gene calls are TRBV20-1 and TRBJ2-1, with D hard to call. The germline V gene has CDR1 DFQATT and CDR2 SNEGSKA (reference sequence). This CDR3 comprises 10 residues. V was trimmed by 2 bases and J by 7 bases, leaving 3 bases between them. The CDR3 is CSARRNEQFF. The CDR3 nucleotides read TGCAGTGCTAGACGGAATGAGCAGTTCTTC.

The chain is built from TRBV2 and TRBJ1-3; possibly TRBD1 for D (5 bases). V lost 5 bases, J lost 3 bases, and 11 bases lay in between. Germline CDR1 is SNHLY and CDR2 is FYNNEI. There are 14 residues in the CDR3. The CDR3 coding sequence is TGTGCCAGCAGTAATCAGGGTGGTGGAAACACCATATATTTT. It is translated as CASSNQGGGNTIYF.

This chain uses TRBV28 with TRBJ1-4; no clear D. V gave up 7 bases and J gave up 3 bases, with 6 bases separating them. From germline, CDR1 is MDHEN and CDR2 SYDVKM. This CDR3 has 12 amino acids. For the CDR3, the DNA is TGTGCCAGCACGAGGGCTAATGAAAAACTGTTTTTT. This encodes CASTRANEKLFF.

The V call is TRBV15, the J call TRBJ1-1; no definite D call. CDR1 is LNHNV, CDR2 YYDKDF, per germline (reference sequence). V was cut by 2 bases and J by 5 bases, with 12 bases left in between. This CDR3 is 14 amino acids long. CDR3 residues: CATSRKRSVTEAFF. The DNA of the CDR3 is TGTGCCACCAGCAGAAAGAGGTCGGTAACTGAAGCTTTCTTT.

The chain links TRBV5-1 to TRBJ1-4, with D uncertain. Trimming stripped 0 bases from V and 4 bases from J, with 7 bases between. The CDR3 has 14 amino acids. Germline loops: CDR1 SGHRS, CDR2 YFSETQ. The CDR3 nucleotides read TGCGCCAGCAGCTTGGGGCTCTATAATGAAAAACTGTTTTTT. Translation: CASSLGLYNEKLFF.

The rearrangement links TRBV24-1 to TRBJ2-5, with 9 nucleotides matching TRBD1. The CDR3 covers 17 residues. Germline assignment: CDR1 KGHDR and CDR2 SFDVKD. Losses at the gene ends were 3 bases for V and 5 bases for J; bases not matched to a gene: 12. The CDR3 sequence: CATSDPGTGRPAETQYF. The CDR3 DNA is TGTGCCACCAGTGATCCTGGGACAGGGCGGCCGGCCGAGACCCAGTACTTC.

This clone was detected only once. The rearrangement links TRBV4-2 to TRBJ1-4, with 10 bases that match TRBD1. The germline CDR1 and CDR2 sequences are LGHNA and YNFKEQ. The V segment lost 3 bases and the J segment 5 bases; nucleotides outside the gene matches: 3. The CDR3 covers 15 residues. The CDR3 is CASSQETGGNEKLFF. The CDR3 DNA sequence: TGTGCCAGCAGCCAGGAGACAGGGGGCAATGAAAAACTGTTTTTT.

The chain employs TRBV6-5 and TRBJ2-2; D is perhaps TRBD1 (5 bases). V lost 3 bases and J 6 bases, leaving 11 bases between the germline ends. Germline V gene data show CDR1 as MNHEY and CDR2 as SVGAGI. This CDR3 spans 14 amino acids. The CDR3 reads CASSYIEQAGELFF. Here the CDR3 DNA reads TGTGCCAGCAGTTATATTGAACAGGCCGGGGAGCTGTTTTTT.

A few counts support this clone. V is TRBV24-1 and J is TRBJ2-2, with 9 bases lining up with TRBD1. The V gene's germline CDR1 is KGHDR and CDR2 SFDVKD. CDR3 size: 14 residues. J gave up 5 bases and V 10 bases, and 7 bases lay outside the gene matches. In nucleotides, the CDR3 is TGTGCCACGGAACAGGGGGCGGGGACCGGGGAGCTGTTTTTT. It encodes CATEQGAGTGELFF.

The J gene is TRBJ1-6, the V gene TRBV5-1, with 10 bases identical to TRBD1. This CDR3 is built from 14 residues. Trimming removed 10 bases from V and 7 bases from J; junction bases left unmatched: 8. Germline loops: CDR1 SGHRS, CDR2 YFSETQ. The CDR3 sequence is CACRQGALNSPLHF. The CDR3 nucleotides read TGCGCCTGTAGACAGGGGGCATTAAATTCACCCCTCCACTTT.

The chain combines TRBV6-5 with TRBJ2-3; 7 nucleotides line up with TRBD1. Germline V gene sequence: CDR1 MNHEY, CDR2 SVGAGI. The length of the CDR3 is 15 residues. Germline trimming cut 0 bases from V and 5 bases from J; bases unmatched to any gene: 5. CDR3 amino acids: CASSYSTGVGDTQYF. The DNA of the CDR3 is TGTGCCAGCAGTTACTCCACAGGGGTAGGAGATACGCAGTATTTT.

The V and J genes are TRBV11-2 and TRBJ2-2; 10 nucleotides match TRBD2. The CDR3 spans 16 residues. With V trimmed by 2 bases and J by 6 bases, 6 bases remained unmatched. CDR1 SGHAT and CDR2 FQNNGV come from the germline V gene. CDR3 coding DNA: TGTGCCAGCAGCTTAAGAGCGGGGGGGCCGGCCGGGGAGCTGTTTTTT. Amino acid sequence: CASSLRAGGPAGELFF.

The chain employs TRBV6-1 and TRBJ1-6; no clear D. V lost 2 bases to trimming and J lost 7 bases, with 6 bases between them. The germline CDR1 and CDR2 sequences are MNHNS and SASEGT. The CDR3 loop spans 13 amino acids. CDR3 residues: CASSESGNSPLHF. CDR3 DNA: TGTGCCAGCAGTGAATCCGGGAATTCACCCCTCCACTTT.

This chain joins TRBV7-9 and TRBJ2-1, with TRBD1 identical over 7 bases. With 5 bases clipped from V and 7 bases from J, the junction kept 5 bases outside the gene matches. Germline values: CDR1 SEHNR, CDR2 FQNEAQ (reference sequence). This CDR3 has 13 residues. The CDR3 DNA reads TGTGCCAGCAGCGCTAACAGGGGTAATGAGCAGTTCTTC. Protein sequence: CASSANRGNEQFF.